This T cell receptor (beta chain) was documented in a study of T cell responses to AZD1222 COVID-19 vaccine. Study-level results: Increases in Spike-specific TCR breadth and depth were seen after two AZD1222 doses. Donors were mostly white British, more females; clonal diversity possibly underestimated.

Notes on this clone: Antigen specificity is unknown.

Profiled with immunoSEQ multiplex PCR; TCRdb holds only in-frame clones, not every one. Seen here are 100,000 to 150,000 clones, approximately 87% observed once, and the top ten hold around 9.3%. Germline-derived CDR1 and CDR2 are MNHEY and SMNVEV (reference sequence). V lost 5 bases, J lost 0 bases, and 9 bases stayed unmatched. This CDR3 is built from 17 residues. The V and J genes are TRBV27 and TRBJ2-1; 8 nucleotides align to TRBD2. The input for sequencing was peripheral blood, taken on day 0 of AZD1222 vaccination. This receptor was identified in an adult in good health. The CDR3 here is CASSTRAGVISYNEQFF. The DNA for the CDR3 is TGTGCCAGCAGTACAAGAGCGGGAGTTATCTCCTACAATGAGCAGTTCTTC.